This TCR beta chain appears in the sequencing data of a study of spatial heterogeneity in lung cancer. Findings and limits, study-wide: Detection of ubiquitous tumor TCRs in blood was higher at resection than follow-up.

V was pared by 4 bases and J by 0 bases, with 10 bases of the junction left unmatched. This CDR3 has 17 residues. The germline V gene encodes CDR1 SGHDT and CDR2 YYEEEE. TCRdb re-called the 5' RACE reads through MiXCR, storing one row per CDR3 protein. The sample shows around 75,000 distinct CDR3 sequences, about 14% of them seen only once. This clonotype was counted between two and nine times. Its antigen is unidentified. Time point specified: sample taken at primary tumor resection. The input material, whole RNA from tumor, nontumor lung or frozen PBMC, was sequenced unsorted. The donors, more than 55 patients with untreated early-stage non-small cell lung cancer, provided the samples.

The chain recombines TRBV5-6 with TRBJ1-5, with TRBD1 matching 7 bases. This clonotype was sampled from a male donor with early-stage non-small cell lung cancer. The sequences come from PBMCs, collected at surgery. The CDR3: CASSLRQGRASNQPQHF. The CDR3 DNA reads TGTGCCAGCAGCCTTCGACAGGGACGGGCTAGCAATCAGCCCCAGCATTTT.